This T cell receptor (beta chain) was documented in a study of blood T cell repertoires in COVID-19. Across the whole study: Some COVID-19 samples were acute and others convalescent; all came from the United States, Italy and Spain. T cells, B-cell-depleted T cells, or PBMCs supplied cDNA or gDNA.

Germline V gives CDR1 SGHTA, CDR2 FQGNSA. The CDR3 runs to 18 residues. Trimming pared 5 bases from V and 6 bases from J, leaving 28 bases between. This clone was seen only a few times. Authors' methods: How many nucleated cells were present was estimated from reference gene primer amplification. TCRdb's table, derived via immunoSEQ multiplex PCR, lists solely in-frame clones and lacks some. The DNA was the basis for D and trimming; V, J and clone size are from that table. This table has tens of thousands of clones, 82% appearing once. The TCR originated in a human donor with acute or convalescent COVID-19. The donor label of this sample is uncertain. The sequencing input was peripheral blood. The chain is built from TRBV7-2 and TRBJ1-2, with a weak D call TRBD1 (6 bases). The CDR3 DNA reads as TGTGCCAGCAGCCCCCTCGTGGGGACAAATCCACAAACTCATGGCTACACCTTC. Protein sequence: CASSPLVGTNPQTHGYTF.